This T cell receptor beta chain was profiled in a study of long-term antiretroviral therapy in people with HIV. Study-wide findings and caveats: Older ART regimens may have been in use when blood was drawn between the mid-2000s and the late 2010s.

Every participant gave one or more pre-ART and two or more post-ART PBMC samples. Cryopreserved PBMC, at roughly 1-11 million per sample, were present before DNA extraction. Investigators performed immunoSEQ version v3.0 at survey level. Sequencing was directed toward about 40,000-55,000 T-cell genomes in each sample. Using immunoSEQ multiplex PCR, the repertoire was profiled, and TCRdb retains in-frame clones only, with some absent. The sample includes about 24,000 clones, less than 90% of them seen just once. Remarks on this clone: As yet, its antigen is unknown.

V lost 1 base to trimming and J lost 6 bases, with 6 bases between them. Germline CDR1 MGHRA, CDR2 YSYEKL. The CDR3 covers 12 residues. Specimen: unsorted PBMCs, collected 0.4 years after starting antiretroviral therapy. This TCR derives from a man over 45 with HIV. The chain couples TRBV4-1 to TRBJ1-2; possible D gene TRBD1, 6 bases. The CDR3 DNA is TGCGCCAGCAGCCAAGGGGGGCATGGCTACACCTTC. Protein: CASSQGGHGYTF.